These T cell receptor beta chains were read from a single sample in a study of Graves' ophthalmopathy and Graves' hyperthyroidism. MiXCR, run by TCRdb on the multiplex PCR reads, gives a single entry per CDR3 protein. Found here are 300,000 to 500,000 distinct CDR3 sequences, 15% of them singletons; the top ten hold about 7.3%. Sequencing input: peripheral blood. These receptors all come from a woman aged 18 to 35 with stable Graves' hyperthyroidism. Each CDR3 is given with its conserved first and last residue.

TRBV6-5,TRBJ1-1,15,CASSTQGLMNTEAFF
TRBV12-3/TRBV12-4,TRBJ1-6,12,CASRDQGGPLHF
TRBV11-1,TRBJ2-7,14,CASSLSSTSYEQYF
TRBV5-1,TRBJ2-5,14,CASSLWAGIETQYF
TRBV30,TRBJ1-2,16,CAWSGRRLTKPGSYTF
TRBV7-9,TRBJ1-3,13,CASSLGWGNTIYF
TRBV12-3/TRBV12-4,TRBJ1-2,15,CASSSTGGPNYGYTF
TRBV27,TRBJ1-2,16,CASSFYHSGGVYGYTF
TRBV11-2,TRBJ1-1,15,CASSLLRAMNTEAFF
TRBV24-1,TRBJ1-1,13,CATAGRAGTEAFF
TRBV5-6,TRBJ2-7,14,CASSGRDVSYEQYF